This entry concerns a single T cell receptor (beta chain). This sample stems from a study of tumor-infiltrating lymphocytes in primary liver carcinoma. Germline DNA was also extracted, with blood RNA taken from unsorted whole blood. The authors made TCR beta cDNA from roughly 480 ng total RNA with a constant-region primer. The TCR beta library was amplified through three nested multiplex PCR rounds in a modified ARM-PCR procedure. A C-beta reverse primer was combined with TRBV1-TRBV30 forward primers in the first two PCR rounds, and each round had about 10 cycles. TCRdb independently ran MiXCR on the multiplex PCR reads; one entry per CDR3 protein. The data contain 300,000 to 350,000 distinct CDR3 sequences, around 60% of them singletons. This CDR3 is 15 amino acids long. CDR1 and CDR2 (germline): SNHLY, FYNNEI. Losses at the gene ends were 5 bases for V and 5 bases for J; bases not matched to a gene: 9.

V usage is TRBV2 and J usage is TRBJ2-1, with 7 bases fitting TRBD2. The source is a man in his forties with primary liver carcinoma and hepatitis B virus infection. The specimen sequenced was peripheral blood. CDR3 DNA: TGTGCCAGCAGTATGAGTCCAGCGGGAAACAATGAGCAGTTCTTC. Amino acid sequence: CASSMSPAGNNEQFF.